This TCR beta chain derives from a study of blood T cell repertoires in COVID-19. Across the study: Spain, Italy and the United States supplied samples that represented acute and convalescent COVID-19.

V was clipped by 3 bases and J by 0 bases, with 6 bases between them. Looked up from germline, CDR1 is SEHNR and CDR2 is FQNEAQ (reference sequence). The CDR3 runs 13 residues. Authors' methods: Reference gene primer amplification gave nucleated cell count estimates. Measured with immunoSEQ multiplex PCR; TCRdb has only the in-frame clones, and not every one. That table furnishes V, J and clone size, whereas the DNA furnished D and trimming. The data show roughly 150,000 clones, about 85% seen once. Patients at the Seattle site were enrolled during active infection and followed longitudinally. The sample taken for sequencing was peripheral blood. This TCR derives from a woman between 45 and 60 years old with COVID-19, enrolled during active disease. The chain uses TRBV7-9 and TRBJ2-7; D possibly corresponds to TRBD1 (5 bases). The CDR3 protein is CASSLTASYEQYF. Here the CDR3 DNA reads TGTGCCAGCAGCTTGACAGCCTCCTACGAGCAGTACTTC.